The 26 T cell receptor beta chains below come from one sample, sequenced in a study of blood T cell repertoires in COVID-19. Generated by immunoSEQ multiplex PCR, the TCRdb table keeps only in-frame clones and is missing some. The sample yields 140,000 or so clones, 65% to 85% seen once. The source material was peripheral blood. The receptors shown here come from a woman aged 60-70 years with acute or convalescent COVID-19.

V usage is TRBV10-3 and J usage is TRBJ2-2; TRBD1 matches at 9 bases. The length of the CDR3 is 15 residues. The germline V gene encodes CDR1 ENHRY and CDR2 SYGVKD. After removal of 10 bases from V and 1 base from J, the junction contained 7 bases not matched to a gene. Written as DNA, the CDR3 is TGTGCCACCACCCCGGGACAGGGGAACACCGGGGAGCTGTTTTTT. It translates to CATTPGQGNTGELFF.

The rearrangement links TRBV10-3 to TRBJ1-1; perhaps TRBD1 as D (6 bases). Germline loops: CDR1 ENHRY, CDR2 SYGVKD. The CDR3 sequence is 14 residues long. The V end lost 11 bases, the J end lost 6 bases, and 22 bases lay between the germline ends. CDR3 region: CASPMGGGGAEAFF. In DNA, the CDR3 is TGTGCCTCCCCAATGGGGGGAGGGGGGGCTGAAGCTTTCTTT.

The chain recombines TRBV5-6 with TRBJ1-1; 7 bases are a match to TRBD1. The germline V gene encodes CDR1 SGHDT and CDR2 YYEEEE. V was clipped by 3 bases and J by 8 bases; unmatched bases: 4. CDR3 length: 12 residues. Here the CDR3 reads CASSWGTDEAFF. The CDR3 nucleotides read TGTGCCAGCAGCTGGGGGACAGACGAAGCTTTCTTT.

V gene TRBV6-6 combines with J gene TRBJ2-7; 9 nucleotides line up with TRBD2. The CDR3 runs 12 residues. The ends lost 6 bases at V and 4 bases at J; junction bases unmatched: 1. CDR1 and CDR2 (germline): MNHNY, SVGAGI (reference sequence). The CDR3 here is CASRSGRYEQYF. The CDR3 DNA sequence: TGTGCCAGCAGGAGCGGGAGGTACGAGCAGTACTTC.

V gene TRBV6-4 combines with J gene TRBJ2-1; D remains unclear. The CDR3 totals 14 residues. Trimming left V 3 bases short and J 14 bases short, with 20 bases between. In germline, CDR1 is MRHNA, CDR2 SNTAGT. The CDR3 sequence is CASSDSPDLPPKFF. The CDR3 coding sequence is TGTGCCAGCAGTGATTCCCCTGACTTACCGCCCAAGTTCTTC.

DNA for the CDR3: TGTGCCAGCTCACCTTCCAGCGAGACCTACGAGCAGTACTTC. It is translated as CASSPSSETYEQYF. The chain is built from TRBV18 and TRBJ2-7, with unresolved D. Germline CDR1 and CDR2: KGHSH and LQKENI. The V and J ends lost 3 bases and 2 bases respectively, with 11 bases between them. The CDR3 totals 14 residues.

J is TRBJ2-3 and V is TRBV4-2; D may be TRBD2 (5 bases). CDR1 and CDR2 (germline): LGHNA, YNFKEQ. This CDR3 region has 15 residues. V lost 0 bases, J lost 5 bases, and 12 bases lay in between. Here the CDR3 reads CASSQDQREQDTQYF. For the CDR3, the DNA is TGTGCCAGCAGCCAAGATCAGAGGGAGCAAGATACGCAGTATTTT.

The chain employs TRBV5-1 and TRBJ1-2; 7 bases align to TRBD1. Germline values: CDR1 SGHRS, CDR2 YFSETQ. This CDR3 is 13 amino acids long. V trimming: 2 bases; J trimming: 6 bases; junction bases outside the gene matches: 4. As DNA, the CDR3 is TGCGCCAGCAGCTTAGGGGGCGATGATGGCTACACCTTC. Its protein product is CASSLGGDDGYTF. Variable domain in full (rest from reference TRBV5-1 and TRBJ1-2): KAGVTQTPRYLIKTRGQQVTLSCSPISGHRSVSWYQQTPGQGLQFLFEYFSETQRNKGNFPGRFSGRQFSNSRSEMNVSTLELGDSALYLCASSLGGDDGYTFGSGTRLTVV.

V is TRBV28 and J is TRBJ2-4; TRBD1 might be the D (5 bases). The CDR3 runs 15 residues. CDR1 MDHEN and CDR2 SYDVKM come from the germline V gene. V was cut by 7 bases and J by 0 bases, with 13 bases left in between. CDR3 DNA sequence: TGTGCCAGCACAGGGCCCCCTCTAGCCAAAAACATTCAGTACTTC. Translation: CASTGPPLAKNIQYF. Based on the CDR3 plus reference TRBV28 and TRBJ2-4, the full variable domain is DVKVTQSSRYLVKRTGEKVFLECVQDMDHENMFWYRQDPGLGLRLIYFSYDVKMKEKGDIPEGYSVSREKKERFSLILESASTNQTSMYLCASTGPPLAKNIQYFGAGTRLSVL.

This clone was seen a handful of times. The CDR3 here is CASSPPIRIEVYEQYF. The CDR3 coding sequence is TGTGCCAGCAGCCCACCAATACGGATAGAGGTCTACGAGCAGTACTTC. V is TRBV7-9 and J is TRBJ2-7; unclear D gene. The CDR3 is 16 amino acids. V was clipped by 5 bases and J by 3 bases, with 20 bases between them. Per germline, CDR1 SEHNR and CDR2 FQNEAQ (reference sequence). Full variable domain (rest looked up from reference TRBV7-9 and TRBJ2-7): DTGVSQNPRHKITKRGQNVTFRCDPISEHNRLYWYRQTLGQGPEFLTYFQNEAQLEKSRLLSDRFSAERPKGSFSTLEIQRTEQGDSAMYLCASSPPIRIEVYEQYFGPGTRLTVT.

The chain employs TRBV4-2 and TRBJ1-1; D perhaps matches TRBD1 (6 bases). In germline, CDR1 is LGHNA, CDR2 YNFKEQ. V was cut by 0 bases and J by 3 bases, with 17 bases left in between. The CDR3 is 17 residues long. CDR3 sequence (DNA): TGTGCCAGCAGCCAAGATCCCAGGGGCAGTAGGGACACTGAAGCTTTCTTT. Its translation: CASSQDPRGSRDTEAFF.

In its sample, this clone was seen once. This chain connects TRBV9 to TRBJ1-1; D unresolved. Germline CDR1 reads SGDLS; CDR2 reads YYNGEE. Trimming removed 1 base from V and 1 base from J, with 17 bases in between. The CDR3 runs 17 residues. For the CDR3, the DNA is TGTGCCAGCAGCGTACTCGGGTCCCCCAGAGGGAACACTGAAGCTTTCTTT. This encodes CASSVLGSPRGNTEAFF.

The V call is TRBV5-1, the J call TRBJ1-1, with 9 nucleotides matching TRBD1. This CDR3 region has 13 residues. Germline values: CDR1 SGHRS, CDR2 YFSETQ. With 1 base clipped from V and 8 bases from J, the junction kept 3 bases outside the gene matches. The CDR3 bases are TGCGCCAGCAGCTTGAACAGGGGGCTGGAAGCTTTCTTT. Translating gives CASSLNRGLEAFF.

The genes are TRBV20-1 and TRBJ2-5; D uncertain. In germline, CDR1 is DFQATT, CDR2 SNEGSKA (reference sequence). This CDR3 is 11 amino acids long. V lost 3 bases, J lost 5 bases, and 7 bases lay in between. The CDR3 coding sequence is TGCAGTGCTAGGGCTCCCGAGACCCAGTACTTC. Protein: CSARAPETQYF.

Only a few counts were recorded for this clone. The J gene is TRBJ2-7, the V gene TRBV27; D unclear. Germline CDR1 and CDR2: MNHEY and SMNVEV (reference sequence). The CDR3 has 16 amino acids. Trimming cost V 3 bases and J 4 bases, with 19 bases left between them. The CDR3 spells CASSFAFPGRSYEQYF. CDR3 DNA: TGTGCCAGCAGTTTTGCCTTCCCCGGCAGGTCGTACGAGCAGTACTTC.

This chain joins TRBV19 and TRBJ2-3, with TRBD1 as a possible D gene (6 bases). This CDR3 is 14 amino acids long. V dropped 4 bases and J dropped 1 base, with 9 bases sitting between them. From germline, CDR1 is LNHDA and CDR2 SQIVND (reference sequence). This CDR3 reads CASSTYRGTDTQYF. CDR3 sequence (DNA): TGTGCCAGTAGTACATACAGGGGCACAGATACGCAGTATTTT.

A single count supports this clone. This chain joins TRBV2 and TRBJ2-7, with D perhaps TRBD1 (5 bases). CDR3 length equals 15 residues. The ends were cut back, 2 bases at V and 5 bases at J, with 16 bases in the middle. Per the germline V gene, CDR1 is SNHLY and CDR2 is FYNNEI. The CDR3 DNA reads TGTGCCAGCAGTGAAAACGGGCTAGGGGTCGACGAGCAGTACTTC. Translating it yields CASSENGLGVDEQYF.

The chain is built from TRBV4-1 and TRBJ2-3, with D perhaps TRBD2 (5 bases). CDR1 MGHRA and CDR2 YSYEKL come from the germline V gene. CDR3 length equals 16 residues. V was clipped by 1 base and J by 3 bases, with 14 bases between them. The CDR3 region is CASSQVAKRATDTQYF. The CDR3 DNA reads TGCGCCAGCAGCCAAGTTGCCAAGAGGGCTACAGATACGCAGTATTTT.

The genes are TRBV19 and TRBJ1-2; D is uncertain. Trimming removed 2 bases at V and 4 bases at J, with 8 bases between. Germline CDR1 is LNHDA and CDR2 is SQIVND (reference sequence). The length of the CDR3 is 13 residues. CDR3 in amino acids: CASSIPTVYGYTF. The CDR3 DNA reads TGTGCCAGTAGTATACCAACGGTCTATGGCTACACCTTC.

The chain employs TRBV7-9 and TRBJ2-1, with a tentative D call TRBD2 (6 bases). The CDR3 spans 14 residues. Germline V CDR1 and CDR2: SEHNR, FQNEAQ (reference sequence). V dropped 11 bases and J dropped 7 bases, with 21 bases sitting between them. The CDR3 here is CAGRLISGENEQFF. CDR3 bases: TGTGCCGGGCGGTTGATCTCGGGAGAGAATGAGCAGTTCTTC. Using reference TRBV7-9 and TRBJ2-1 for the parts outside the CDR3, the full variable domain is DTGVSQNPRHKITKRGQNVTFRCDPISEHNRLYWYRQTLGQGPEFLTYFQNEAQLEKSRLLSDRFSAERPKGSFSTLEIQRTEQGDSAMYLCAGRLISGENEQFFGPGTRLTVL.

This chain uses TRBV3-1 (or the pseudogene TRBV3-2) with TRBJ2-7, with TRBD2 matching over 11 bases. Germline CDR1 is LGHDT and CDR2 is YNNKEL (reference sequence). The V and J ends lost 0 bases and 2 bases, in that order; junction bases with no gene match: 9. The CDR3 length is 18 residues. This chain's CDR3 is CASSQERLAGGRTYEQYF. The CDR3 region has the DNA TGTGCCAGCAGCCAAGAGAGGCTAGCGGGAGGCCGCACCTACGAGCAGTACTTC.

The V and J genes are TRBV9 and TRBJ1-3; no clear D. The germline CDR1 and CDR2 sequences are SGDLS and YYNGEE. The V end was cut by 4 bases, the J end by 3 bases, with 11 bases between. This CDR3 contains 14 residues. The CDR3 DNA follows: TGTGCCAGCAGCCTCTCCTGGAGTGGAAACACCATATATTTT. This encodes CASSLSWSGNTIYF. Variable domain in full (rest from reference TRBV9 and TRBJ1-3): DSGVTQTPKHLITATGQRVTLRCSPRSGDLSVYWYQQSLDQGLQFLIQYYNGEERAKGNILERFSAQQFPDLHSELNLSSLELGDSALYFCASSLSWSGNTIYFGEGSWLTVV.

This clone has just a few counts. Within the sample, other DNA sequences also encode this same CDR3. This chain links TRBV7-8 with TRBJ2-1, with 9 bases lining up with TRBD2. V was clipped by 1 base and J by 4 bases; unmatched bases: 5. Germline CDR1 SGHVS, CDR2 FQNEAQ. The CDR3 is 16 residues long. The CDR3 DNA reads as TGTGCCAGCAGCTTAGGTGCGGGAGGGGGTTACAATGAGCAGTTCTTC. Its protein product is CASSLGAGGGYNEQFF.

The CDR3, as DNA: TGTGCCAGCAGTATAGACAGGTACTCTTATGGCTACACCTTC. This sequence encodes CASSIDRYSYGYTF. The chain combines TRBV28 with TRBJ1-2; weak D call: TRBD1 (6 bases). V lost 5 bases and J lost 5, with 15 bases in between. Germline lookup yields CDR1 MDHEN and CDR2 SYDVKM. The CDR3 covers 14 residues.

This rearrangement joins TRBV3-1 (or the pseudogene TRBV3-2) to TRBJ2-7; D perhaps matches TRBD1 (7 bases). Germline loops: CDR1 LGHDT, CDR2 YNNKEL (reference sequence). The CDR3 has 13 residues. V lost 5 bases and J lost 12, with 20 bases in between. The CDR3 DNA follows: TGTGCCAGCAGCGGAGGGGGCGCTCCGGCTCGGTACTTC. The encoded protein is CASSGGGAPARYF.

The chain is built from TRBV6-1 and TRBJ2-7; D unresolved. The ends were cut back, 2 bases at V and 0 bases at J, with 8 bases in the middle. This CDR3 region has 14 residues. CDR1 and CDR2 (germline): MNHNS, SASEGT. The CDR3 reads CASSESPSSYEQYF. The CDR3 DNA reads TGTGCCAGCAGTGAAAGCCCTAGCTCCTACGAGCAGTACTTC.